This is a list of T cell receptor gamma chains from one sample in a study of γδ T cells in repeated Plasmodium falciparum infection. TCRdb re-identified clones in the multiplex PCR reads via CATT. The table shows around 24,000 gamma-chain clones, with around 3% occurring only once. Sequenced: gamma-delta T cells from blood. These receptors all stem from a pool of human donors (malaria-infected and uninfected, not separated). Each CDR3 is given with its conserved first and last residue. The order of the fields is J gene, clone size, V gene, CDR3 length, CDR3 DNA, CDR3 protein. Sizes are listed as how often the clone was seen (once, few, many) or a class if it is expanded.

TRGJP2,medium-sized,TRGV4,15,TGTGCCACCTGGGATGGGCGATGGAGTGATTGGATCAAGACGTTT,CATWDGRWSDWIKTF
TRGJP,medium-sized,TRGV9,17,TGTGCCTTGTGGGAGGGGATGCAAGAGTTGGGCAAAAAAATCAAGGTATTT,CALWEGMQELGKKIKVF
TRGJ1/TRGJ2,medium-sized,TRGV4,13,TGTGCCACCTGGGACCCGAATTATTATAAGAAACTCTTT,CATWDPNYYKKLF
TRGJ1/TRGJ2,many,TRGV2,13,TGTGCCACCTGGGACGGGCCGGTTTATAAGAAACTCTTT,CATWDGPVYKKLF
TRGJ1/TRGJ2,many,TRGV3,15,TGTGCCACCTGGGACAGGCTGAGGAGGTATTATAAGAAACTCTTT,CATWDRLRRYYKKLF
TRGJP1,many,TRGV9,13,TGTGCCTTGTGGGAGCCCGGGAAAGGGTTCAAGATATTT,CALWEPGKGFKIF
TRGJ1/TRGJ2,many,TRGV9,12,TGTGCCCCCCCACCGGATTATTATAAGAAACTCTTT,CAPPPDYYKKLF
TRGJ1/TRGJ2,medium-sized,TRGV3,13,TGTGCCACCTGGGACCGACTTTATTATAAGAAACTCTTT,CATWDRLYYKKLF
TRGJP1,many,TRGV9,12,TGTGCCTTGTATACCACTGGTTGGTTCAAGATATTT,CALYTTGWFKIF
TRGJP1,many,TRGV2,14,TGTGCCACCTGGGACGGGCTGACTGGTTGGTTCAAGATATTT,CATWDGLTGWFKIF
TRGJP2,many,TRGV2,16,TGTGCCACCTGGGACGGGCGCGAAGGTAGTGATTGGATCAAGACGTTT,CATWDGREGSDWIKTF
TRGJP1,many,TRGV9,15,TGTGCCTTGTGGGAGGTGAATACCACTGGTTGGTTCAAGATATTT,CALWEVNTTGWFKIF
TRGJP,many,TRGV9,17,TGTGCCTTGTGGGAGGTGCTGTTTTTGTTGGGCAAAAAAATCAAGGTATTT,CALWEVLFLLGKKIKVF
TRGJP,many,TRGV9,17,TGTGCCTTGTGGGAGCTCCCCCGGGAGTTGGGCAAAAAAATCAAGGTATTT,CALWELPRELGKKIKVF
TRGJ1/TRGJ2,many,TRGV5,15,TGTGCCACCTGGGACAGGCCTTTGAATTATTATAAGAAACTCTTT,CATWDRPLNYYKKLF
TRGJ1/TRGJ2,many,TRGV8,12,TGTGCCACCTGGGGGTCCAATTATAAGAAACTCTTT,CATWGSNYKKLF
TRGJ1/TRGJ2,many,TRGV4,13,TGTGCCACCTGGGATGATAATTATTATAAGAAACTCTTT,CATWDDNYYKKLF
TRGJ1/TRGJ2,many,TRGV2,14,TGTGCCACCTGGGACGGGCGGGAGCCCTGTAAGAAACTCTTT,CATWDGREPCKKLF
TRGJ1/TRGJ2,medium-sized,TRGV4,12,TGTGCCACCTGGGATCGGTATTATAAGAAACTCTTT,CATWDRYYKKLF
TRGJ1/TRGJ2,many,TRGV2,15,TGTGCCACCTGGGACGGGCCCCATCATTATTATAAGAAACTCTTT,CATWDGPHHYYKKLF
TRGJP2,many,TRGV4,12,TGTGCCACCCCTTGTAGTGATTGGATCAAGACGTTT,CATPCSDWIKTF
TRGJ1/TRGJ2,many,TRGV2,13,TGTGCCACCTGGGACGGGCGTGTTTATAAGAAACTCTTT,CATWDGRVYKKLF
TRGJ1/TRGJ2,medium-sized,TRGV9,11,TGTGCCTTGTGGGAGGATCATAAGAAACTCTTT,CALWEDHKKLF
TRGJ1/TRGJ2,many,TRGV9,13,TGTGCCTTGTGGGACCCCGAATGTTATAAGAAACTCTTT,CALWDPECYKKLF
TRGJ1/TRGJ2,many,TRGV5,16,TGTGCCACCTGGGACAGGTGGGGACAAAATTATTATAAGAAACTCTTT,CATWDRWGQNYYKKLF
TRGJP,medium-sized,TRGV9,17,TGTGCCTTGTGGGAGGTGCAACGAGAGTTGGGCAAAAAAATCAAGGTATTT,CALWEVQRELGKKIKVF
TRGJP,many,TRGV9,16,TGTGCCTTGTGGGAGGGAGCGGAGTTGGGCAAAAAAATCAAGGTATTT,CALWEGAELGKKIKVF
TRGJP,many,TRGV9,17,TGTGCCTTGTGGGAGGGCGCCAGGGAGTTGGGCAAAAAAATCAAGGTATTT,CALWEGARELGKKIKVF
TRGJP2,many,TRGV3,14,TGTGCCACCTGGGAGCATAGTAGTGATTGGATCAAGACGTTT,CATWEHSSDWIKTF
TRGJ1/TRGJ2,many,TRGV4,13,TGTGCCACCTGGGATGGGCCCTATTATAAGAAACTCTTT,CATWDGPYYKKLF
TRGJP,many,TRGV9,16,TGTGCCTTGTGGGAGGTGCACACTTTGGGCAAAAAAATCAAGGTATTT,CALWEVHTLGKKIKVF
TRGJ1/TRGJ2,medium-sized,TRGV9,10,TGTGCCTTGTGGGAAGATAAGAAACTCTTT,CALWEDKKLF
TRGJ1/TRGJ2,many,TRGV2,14,TGTGCCACCTGGGACGGGCCAGGAAATTATAAGAAACTCTTT,CATWDGPGNYKKLF
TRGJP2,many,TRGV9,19,TGTGCCTTGTGGGAGGTGCGGGGGAGAAGAGGGAGTAGTGATTGGATCAAGACGTTT,CALWEVRGRRGSSDWIKTF
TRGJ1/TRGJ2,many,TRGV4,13,TGTGCCACCTGGGGAACGAATTATTATAAGAAACTCTTT,CATWGTNYYKKLF
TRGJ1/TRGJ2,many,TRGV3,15,TGTGCCACCTGGGACAGCCCCCTAAATTATTATAAGAAACTCTTT,CATWDSPLNYYKKLF
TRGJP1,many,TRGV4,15,TGTGCCACCTGGGATGGGGATACCACTGGTTGGTTCAAGATATTT,CATWDGDTTGWFKIF
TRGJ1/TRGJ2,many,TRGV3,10,TGTGCCACGGGGGTTGTAAAGAAACTCTTT,CATGVVKKLF
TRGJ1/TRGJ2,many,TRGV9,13,TGTGCCTTGTGGGTGCTTTCATATTATAAGAAACTCTTT,CALWVLSYYKKLF
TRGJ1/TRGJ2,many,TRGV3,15,TGTGCCACCTGGGACAACCTTCTTTATTATTATAAGAAACTCTTT,CATWDNLLYYYKKLF
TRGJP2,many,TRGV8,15,TGTGCCACCTGGGATAGGCGGGGAGGTGATTGGATCAAGACGTTT,CATWDRRGGDWIKTF
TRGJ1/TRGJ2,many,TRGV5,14,TGTGCCACCTGGGACAGGCCCGGTTATTATAAGAAACTCTTT,CATWDRPGYYKKLF
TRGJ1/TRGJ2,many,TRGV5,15,TGTGCCACCTGGGACAGGGTTTCGAATTATTATAAGAAACTCTTT,CATWDRVSNYYKKLF
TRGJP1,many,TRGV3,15,TGTGCCACCTGGGACAGACAAAGCACTGGTTGGTTCAAGATATTT,CATWDRQSTGWFKIF
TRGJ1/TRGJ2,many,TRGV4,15,TGTGCCACCTGGGATGGGCTTTTCAGGGCCTTTTGGAAACTCTTT,CATWDGLFRAFWKLF
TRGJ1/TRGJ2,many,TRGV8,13,TGTGCCACCTTGGAAGGGGATTATTATAAGAAACTCTTT,CATLEGDYYKKLF
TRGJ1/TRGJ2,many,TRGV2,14,TGTGCCACCTGGTCGGGCCCTGAGTATTATAAGAAACTCTTT,CATWSGPEYYKKLF
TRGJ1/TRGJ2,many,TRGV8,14,TGTGCCACCTGGGATAGGCCTAGAAGTTATAAGAAACTCTTT,CATWDRPRSYKKLF
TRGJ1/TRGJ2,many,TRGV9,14,TGTGCCTTGTGGGAGGTCAGGGTTCATTATAAGAAACTCTTT,CALWEVRVHYKKLF
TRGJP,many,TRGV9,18,TGTGCCTTGTGTATACCCTGCAGTAAAGAGTTGGGCAAAAAAATCAAGGTATTT,CALCIPCSKELGKKIKVF
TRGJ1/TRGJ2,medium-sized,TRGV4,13,TGTGCCACCTGGGACCGCGGATATTATAAGAAACTCTTT,CATWDRGYYKKLF
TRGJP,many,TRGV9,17,TGTGCCTTGTGGGAGGCAAACCGTCGGGTGGGCAAAAAAATCAAGGTATTT,CALWEANRRVGKKIKVF
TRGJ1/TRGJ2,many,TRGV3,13,TGTGCCACCTGGGACCTTCTCGAGAATAAGAAACTCTTT,CATWDLLENKKLF
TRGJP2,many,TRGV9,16,TGTGCCTTGTGGGAGCCTGACTATAGTAGTGATTGGATCAAGACGTTT,CALWEPDYSSDWIKTF
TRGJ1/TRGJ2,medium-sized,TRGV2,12,TGTGCCACCTGGGATAGGGATTATAAGAAACTCTTT,CATWDRDYKKLF
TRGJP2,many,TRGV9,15,TGTGCCTTGTGGGAGGTGCAAAGGAGTGATTGGATCAAGACGTTT,CALWEVQRSDWIKTF
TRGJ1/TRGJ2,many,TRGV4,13,TGTGCCACCTGGGATGGGCTGGGGGCTAAGAAACTCTTT,CATWDGLGAKKLF
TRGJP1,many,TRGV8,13,TGTGCCACCAATTATACCACTGGTTGGTTCAAGATATTT,CATNYTTGWFKIF
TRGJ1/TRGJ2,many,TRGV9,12,TGTGCCTTGGGGGAGACTTATTATAAGAAACTCTTT,CALGETYYKKLF